The clone carrying this TCR beta chain was seen repeatedly, ten times or more. These data come from a study of spatial heterogeneity in lung cancer. The time point here: blood at routine non-recurrence follow-up after resection. TCRdb passed the 5' RACE reads through MiXCR, listing each CDR3 protein once. The sample lists 20,000 to 30,000 distinct CDR3 sequences, more than 9.5% occurring once. The germline V gene has CDR1 MNHNS and CDR2 SASEGT. V lost 6 bases and J 0 bases, leaving 9 bases between the germline ends. The CDR3 is made up of 14 amino acids. V and J are TRBV6-1 and TRBJ1-3; unclear D gene. The source of this sequence is a male donor with early-stage non-small cell lung cancer. Sequencing was performed on PBMCs, taken at follow-up. The DNA for the CDR3 is TGTGCCAGCAGGGACGGATTCTCTGGAAACACCATATATTTT. As protein: CASRDGFSGNTIYF.